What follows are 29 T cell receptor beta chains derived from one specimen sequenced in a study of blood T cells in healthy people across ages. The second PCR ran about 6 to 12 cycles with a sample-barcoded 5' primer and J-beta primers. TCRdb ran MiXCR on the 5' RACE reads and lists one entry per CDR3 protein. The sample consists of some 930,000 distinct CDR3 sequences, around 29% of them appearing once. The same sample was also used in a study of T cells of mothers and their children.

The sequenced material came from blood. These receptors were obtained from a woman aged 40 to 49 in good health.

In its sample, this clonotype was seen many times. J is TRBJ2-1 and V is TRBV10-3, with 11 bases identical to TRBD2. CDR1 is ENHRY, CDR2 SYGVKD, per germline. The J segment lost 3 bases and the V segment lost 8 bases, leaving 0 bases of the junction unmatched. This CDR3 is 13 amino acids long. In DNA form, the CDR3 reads TGTGCCATCGGGACTAGCGGCTACAATGAGCAGTTCTTC. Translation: CAIGTSGYNEQFF.

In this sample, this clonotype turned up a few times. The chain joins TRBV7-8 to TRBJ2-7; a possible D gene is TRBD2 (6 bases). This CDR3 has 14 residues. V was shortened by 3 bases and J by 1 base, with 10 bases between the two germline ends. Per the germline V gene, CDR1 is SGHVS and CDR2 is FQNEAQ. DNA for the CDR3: TGTGCCAGCAGCTTGTGGGGGGAATCCTACGAGCAGTACTTC. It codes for CASSLWGESYEQYF.

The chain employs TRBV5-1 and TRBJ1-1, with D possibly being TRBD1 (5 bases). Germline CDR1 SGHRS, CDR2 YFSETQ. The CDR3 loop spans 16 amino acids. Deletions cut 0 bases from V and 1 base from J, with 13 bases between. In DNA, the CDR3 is TGCGCCAGCAGCTTGGGAAGAGGGGCCCGGAACACTGAAGCTTTCTTT. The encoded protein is CASSLGRGARNTEAFF. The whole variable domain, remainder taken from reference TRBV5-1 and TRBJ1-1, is KAGVTQTPRYLIKTRGQQVTLSCSPISGHRSVSWYQQTPGQGLQFLFEYFSETQRNKGNFPGRFSGRQFSNSRSEMNVSTLELGDSALYLCASSLGRGARNTEAFFGQGTRLTVV.

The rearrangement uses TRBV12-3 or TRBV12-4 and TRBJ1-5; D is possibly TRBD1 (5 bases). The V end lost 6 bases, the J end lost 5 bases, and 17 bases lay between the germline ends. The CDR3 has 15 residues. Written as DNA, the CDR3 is TGTGCCAGCAGCCCTACCGGGGGGGGTTATCAGCCCCAGCATTTT. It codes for CASSPTGGGYQPQHF.

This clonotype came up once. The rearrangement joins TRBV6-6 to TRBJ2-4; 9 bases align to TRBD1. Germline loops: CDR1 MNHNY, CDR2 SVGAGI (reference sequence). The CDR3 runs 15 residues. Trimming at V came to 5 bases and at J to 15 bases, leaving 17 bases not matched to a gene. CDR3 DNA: TGTGCCAGCAGTGATTACCGGGACAGGGACTACGAGCGGTACTTC. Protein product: CASSDYRDRDYERYF.

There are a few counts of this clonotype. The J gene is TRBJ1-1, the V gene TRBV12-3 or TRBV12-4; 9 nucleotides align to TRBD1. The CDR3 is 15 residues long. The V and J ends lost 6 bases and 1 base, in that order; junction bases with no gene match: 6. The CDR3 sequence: CASRGDRAKNTEAFF. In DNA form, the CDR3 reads TGTGCCAGCAGAGGGGACAGGGCGAAGAACACTGAAGCTTTCTTT.

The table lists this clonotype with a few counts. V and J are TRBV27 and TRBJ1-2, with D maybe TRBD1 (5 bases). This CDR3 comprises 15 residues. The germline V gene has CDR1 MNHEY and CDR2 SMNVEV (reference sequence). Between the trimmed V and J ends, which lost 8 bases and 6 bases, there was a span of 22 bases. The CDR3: CASGDIPGFPDGYTF. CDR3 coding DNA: TGTGCCAGCGGAGACATACCAGGGTTTCCTGATGGCTACACCTTC.

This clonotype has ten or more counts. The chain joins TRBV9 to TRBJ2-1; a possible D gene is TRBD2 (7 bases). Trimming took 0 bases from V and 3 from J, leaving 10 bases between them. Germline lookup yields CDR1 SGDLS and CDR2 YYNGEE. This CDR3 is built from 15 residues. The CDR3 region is CASSVGGGDYNEQFF. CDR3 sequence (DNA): TGTGCCAGCAGCGTAGGGGGGGGCGACTACAATGAGCAGTTCTTC.

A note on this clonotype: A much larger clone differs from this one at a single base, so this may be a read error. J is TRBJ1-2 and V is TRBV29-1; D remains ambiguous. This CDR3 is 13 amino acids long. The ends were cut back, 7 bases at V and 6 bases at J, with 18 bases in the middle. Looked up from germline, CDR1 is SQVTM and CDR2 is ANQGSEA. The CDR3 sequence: CSAGIPGSDGYTF. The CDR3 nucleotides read TGCAGCGCGGGGATCCCGGGGAGCGATGGCTACACCTTC.

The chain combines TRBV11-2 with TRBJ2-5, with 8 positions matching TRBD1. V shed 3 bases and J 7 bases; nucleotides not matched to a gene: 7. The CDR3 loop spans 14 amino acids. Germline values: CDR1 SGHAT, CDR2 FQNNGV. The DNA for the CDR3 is TGTGCCAGCAGCTTTCGACAGGGGAAGGCGACCCAGTACTTC. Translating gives CASSFRQGKATQYF.

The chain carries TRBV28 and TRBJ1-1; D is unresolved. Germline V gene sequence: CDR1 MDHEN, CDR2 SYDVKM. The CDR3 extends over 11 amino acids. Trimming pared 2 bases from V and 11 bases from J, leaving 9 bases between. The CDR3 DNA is TGTGCCAGCAGTTTAGGTGGGATGGCTTTCTTT. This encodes CASSLGGMAFF.

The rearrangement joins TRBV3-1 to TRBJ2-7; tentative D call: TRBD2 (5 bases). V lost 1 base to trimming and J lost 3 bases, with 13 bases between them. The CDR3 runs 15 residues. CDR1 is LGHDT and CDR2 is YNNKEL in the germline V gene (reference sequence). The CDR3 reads CASSQGQWELYEQYF. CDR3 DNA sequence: TGTGCCAGCAGCCAAGGTCAGTGGGAGCTCTACGAGCAGTACTTC.

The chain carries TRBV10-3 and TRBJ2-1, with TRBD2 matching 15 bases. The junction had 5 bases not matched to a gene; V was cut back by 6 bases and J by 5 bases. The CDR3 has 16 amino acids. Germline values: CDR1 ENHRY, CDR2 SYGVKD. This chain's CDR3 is CAISYGLAGGNNEQFF. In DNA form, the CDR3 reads TGTGCCATCAGCTACGGACTAGCGGGAGGGAACAATGAGCAGTTCTTC.

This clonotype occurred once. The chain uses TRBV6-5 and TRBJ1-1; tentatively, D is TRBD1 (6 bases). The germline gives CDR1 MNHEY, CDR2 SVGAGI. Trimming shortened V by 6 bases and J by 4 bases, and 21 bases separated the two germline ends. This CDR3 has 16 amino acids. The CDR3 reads CASSSLGAGMTTEAFF. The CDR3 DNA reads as TGTGCCAGCAGCTCCCTGGGGGCGGGGATGACCACTGAAGCTTTCTTT.

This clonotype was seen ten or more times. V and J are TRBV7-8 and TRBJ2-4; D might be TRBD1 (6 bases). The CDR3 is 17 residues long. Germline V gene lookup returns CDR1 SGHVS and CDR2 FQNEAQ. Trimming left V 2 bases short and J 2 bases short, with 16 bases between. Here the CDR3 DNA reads TGTGCCAGCAGCTTACGATTCAGGGGCGCCTCCAAAAACATTCAGTACTTC. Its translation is CASSLRFRGASKNIQYF.

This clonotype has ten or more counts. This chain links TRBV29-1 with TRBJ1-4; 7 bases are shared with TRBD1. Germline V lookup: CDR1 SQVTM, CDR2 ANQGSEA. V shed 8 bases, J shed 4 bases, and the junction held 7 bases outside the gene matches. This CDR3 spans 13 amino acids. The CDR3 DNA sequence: TGCAGCACGGCAGGGGGGAGTAATGAAAAACTGTTTTTT. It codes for CSTAGGSNEKLFF. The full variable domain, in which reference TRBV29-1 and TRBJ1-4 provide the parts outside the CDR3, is SAVISQKPSRDICQRGTSLTIQCQVDSQVTMMFWYRQQPGQSLTLIATANQGSEATYESGFVIDKFPISRPNLTFSTLTVSNMSPEDSSIYLCSTAGGSNEKLFFGSGTQLSVL.

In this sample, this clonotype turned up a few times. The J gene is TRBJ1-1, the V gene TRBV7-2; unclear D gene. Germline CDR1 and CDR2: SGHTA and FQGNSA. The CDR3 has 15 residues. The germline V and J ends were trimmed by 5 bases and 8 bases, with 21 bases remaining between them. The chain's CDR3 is CASSPRGLVVLEAFF. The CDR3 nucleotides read TGTGCCAGCAGCCCACGGGGTCTGGTGGTCCTCGAAGCTTTCTTT.

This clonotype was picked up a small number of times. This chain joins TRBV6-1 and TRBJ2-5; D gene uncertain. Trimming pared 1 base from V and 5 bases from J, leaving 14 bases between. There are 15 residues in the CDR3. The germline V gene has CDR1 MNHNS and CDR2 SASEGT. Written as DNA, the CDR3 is TGTGCCAGCAGTGAAGACACCCTAATTTGGGAGACCCAGTACTTC. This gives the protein CASSEDTLIWETQYF.

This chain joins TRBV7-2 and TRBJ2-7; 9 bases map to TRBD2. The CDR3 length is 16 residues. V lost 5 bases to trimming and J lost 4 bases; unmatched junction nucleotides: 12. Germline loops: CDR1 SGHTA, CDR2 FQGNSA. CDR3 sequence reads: CASSGWPSGAPYEQYF. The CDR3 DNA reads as TGTGCCAGCAGCGGATGGCCTAGCGGGGCCCCTTACGAGCAGTACTTC.

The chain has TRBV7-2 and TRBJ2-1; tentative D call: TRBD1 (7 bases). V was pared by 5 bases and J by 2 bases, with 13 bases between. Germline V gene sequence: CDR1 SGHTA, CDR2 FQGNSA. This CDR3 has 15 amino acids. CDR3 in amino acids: CASSPGGTAYNEQFF. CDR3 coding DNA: TGTGCCAGCAGCCCAGGCGGGACAGCCTACAATGAGCAGTTCTTC.

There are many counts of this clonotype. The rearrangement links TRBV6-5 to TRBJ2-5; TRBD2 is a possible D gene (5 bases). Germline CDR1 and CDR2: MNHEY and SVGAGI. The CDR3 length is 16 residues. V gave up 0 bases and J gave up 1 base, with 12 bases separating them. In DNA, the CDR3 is TGTGCCAGCAGTTACTCACCGGGGAGAAGCCAAGAGACCCAGTACTTC. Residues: CASSYSPGRSQETQYF.

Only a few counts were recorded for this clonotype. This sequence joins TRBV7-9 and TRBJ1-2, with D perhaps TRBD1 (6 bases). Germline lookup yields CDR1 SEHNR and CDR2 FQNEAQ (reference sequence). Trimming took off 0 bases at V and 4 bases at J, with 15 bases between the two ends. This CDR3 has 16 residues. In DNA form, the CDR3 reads TGTGCCAGCAGCTTAGCGCGGAACAGGGTCTTCTATGGCTACACCTTC. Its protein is CASSLARNRVFYGYTF.

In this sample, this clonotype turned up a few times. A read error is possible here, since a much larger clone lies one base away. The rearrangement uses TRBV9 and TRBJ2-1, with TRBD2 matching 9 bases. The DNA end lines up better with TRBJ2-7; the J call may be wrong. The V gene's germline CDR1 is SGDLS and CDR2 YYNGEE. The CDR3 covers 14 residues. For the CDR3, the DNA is TGTGCCAGCGGTGCGGGGGGGTCCTACAATGAGCAGTACTTC. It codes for CASGAGGSYNEQYF.

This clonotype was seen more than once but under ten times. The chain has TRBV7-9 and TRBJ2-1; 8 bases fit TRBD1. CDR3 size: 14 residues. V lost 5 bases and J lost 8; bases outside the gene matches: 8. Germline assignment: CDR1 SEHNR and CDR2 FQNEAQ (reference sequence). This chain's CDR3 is CASSQDRVRYEQFF. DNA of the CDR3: TGTGCCAGCAGCCAGGACAGGGTTCGCTATGAGCAGTTCTTC.

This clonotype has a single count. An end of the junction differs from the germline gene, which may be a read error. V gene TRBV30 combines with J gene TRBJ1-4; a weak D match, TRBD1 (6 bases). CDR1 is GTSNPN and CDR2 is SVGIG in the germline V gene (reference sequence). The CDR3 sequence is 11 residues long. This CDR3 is CTWNRAEKLFF. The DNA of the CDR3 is TGTACCTGGAACAGGGCTGAAAAACTGTTTTTT.

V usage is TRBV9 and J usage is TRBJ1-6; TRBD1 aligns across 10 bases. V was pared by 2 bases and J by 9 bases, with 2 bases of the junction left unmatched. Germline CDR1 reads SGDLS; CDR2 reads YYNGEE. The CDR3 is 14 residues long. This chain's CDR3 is CASSVRQGASPLHF. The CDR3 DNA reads TGTGCCAGCAGCGTTAGACAGGGGGCTTCACCCCTCCACTTT. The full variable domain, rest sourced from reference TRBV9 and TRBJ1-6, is DSGVTQTPKHLITATGQRVTLRCSPRSGDLSVYWYQQSLDQGLQFLIQYYNGEERAKGNILERFSAQQFPDLHSELNLSSLELGDSALYFCASSVRQGASPLHFGNGTRLTVT.

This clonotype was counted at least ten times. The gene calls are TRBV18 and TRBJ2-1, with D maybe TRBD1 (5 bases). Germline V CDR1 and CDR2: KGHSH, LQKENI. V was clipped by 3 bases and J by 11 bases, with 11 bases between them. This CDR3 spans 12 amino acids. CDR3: CASSPDSGQQFF. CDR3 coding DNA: TGTGCCAGCTCACCCGACAGTGGTCAGCAGTTCTTC.

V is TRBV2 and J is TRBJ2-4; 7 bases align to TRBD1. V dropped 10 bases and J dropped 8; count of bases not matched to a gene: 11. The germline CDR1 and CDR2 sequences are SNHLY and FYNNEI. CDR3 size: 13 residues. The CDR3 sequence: CANTGANTDIQYF. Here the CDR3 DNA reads TGTGCCAATACAGGGGCCAACACGGACATTCAGTACTTC.

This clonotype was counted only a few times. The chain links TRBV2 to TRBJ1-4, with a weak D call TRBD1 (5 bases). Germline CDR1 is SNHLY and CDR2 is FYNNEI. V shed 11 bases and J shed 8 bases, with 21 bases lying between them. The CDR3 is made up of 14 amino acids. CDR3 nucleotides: TGTGCCGGGTGGGACGCCCGATACGGCGAAAAACTGTTTTTT. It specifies CAGWDARYGEKLFF.